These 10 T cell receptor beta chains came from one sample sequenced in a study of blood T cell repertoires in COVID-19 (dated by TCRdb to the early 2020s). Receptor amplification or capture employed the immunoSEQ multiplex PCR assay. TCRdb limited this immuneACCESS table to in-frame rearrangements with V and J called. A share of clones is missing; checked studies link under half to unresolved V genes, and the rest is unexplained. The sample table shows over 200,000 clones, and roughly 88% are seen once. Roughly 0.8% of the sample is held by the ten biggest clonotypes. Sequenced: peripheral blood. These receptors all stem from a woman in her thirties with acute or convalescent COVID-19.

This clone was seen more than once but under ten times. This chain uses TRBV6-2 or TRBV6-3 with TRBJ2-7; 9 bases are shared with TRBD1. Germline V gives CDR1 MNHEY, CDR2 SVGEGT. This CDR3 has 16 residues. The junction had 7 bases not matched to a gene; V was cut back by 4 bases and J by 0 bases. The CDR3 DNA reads TGTGCCAGCAGTTTCCGGGACAGGGATTCCTCCTACGAGCAGTACTTC. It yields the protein CASSFRDRDSSYEQYF.

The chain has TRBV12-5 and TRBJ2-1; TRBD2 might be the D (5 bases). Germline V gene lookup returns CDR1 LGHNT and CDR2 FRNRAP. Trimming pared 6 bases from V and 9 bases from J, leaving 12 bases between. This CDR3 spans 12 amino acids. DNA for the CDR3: TGTGCTAGTGGAATCGGGGATGGTGAGCAGTTCTTC. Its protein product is CASGIGDGEQFF.

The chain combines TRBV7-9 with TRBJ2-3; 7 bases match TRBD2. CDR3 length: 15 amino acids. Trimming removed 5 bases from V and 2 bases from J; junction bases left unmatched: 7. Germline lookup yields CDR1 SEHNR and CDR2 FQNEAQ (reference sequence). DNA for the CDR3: TGTGCCAGCAGCCCTGGACTAGTCGTCACAGATACGCAGTATTTT. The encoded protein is CASSPGLVVTDTQYF.

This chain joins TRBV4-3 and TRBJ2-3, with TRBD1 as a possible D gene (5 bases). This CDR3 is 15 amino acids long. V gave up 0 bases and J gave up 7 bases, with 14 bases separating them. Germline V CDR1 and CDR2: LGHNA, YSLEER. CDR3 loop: CASSQEDLSGHTQYF. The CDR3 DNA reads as TGCGCCAGCAGCCAAGAAGACCTTTCAGGGCATACGCAGTATTTT.

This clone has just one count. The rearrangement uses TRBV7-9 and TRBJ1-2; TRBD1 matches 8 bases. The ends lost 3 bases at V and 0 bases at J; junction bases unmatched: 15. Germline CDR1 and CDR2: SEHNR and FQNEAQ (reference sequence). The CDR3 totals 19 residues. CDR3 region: CASSFGPRRDRPTNYGYTF. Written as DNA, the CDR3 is TGTGCCAGCAGCTTTGGCCCCCGGCGGGACAGGCCAACTAACTATGGCTACACCTTC.

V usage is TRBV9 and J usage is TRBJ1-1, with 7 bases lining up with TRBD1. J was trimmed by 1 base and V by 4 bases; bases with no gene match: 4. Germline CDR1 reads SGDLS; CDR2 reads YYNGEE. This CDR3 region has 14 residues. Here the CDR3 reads CASSPWDRNTEAFF. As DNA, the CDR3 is TGTGCCAGCAGCCCCTGGGACAGGAACACTGAAGCTTTCTTT.

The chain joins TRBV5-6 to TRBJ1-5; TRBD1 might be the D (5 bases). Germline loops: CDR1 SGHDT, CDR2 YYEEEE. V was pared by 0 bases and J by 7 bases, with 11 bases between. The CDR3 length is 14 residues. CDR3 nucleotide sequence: TGTGCCAGCAGCTTGGGGCAGGGTAGACAGCCCCAGCATTTT. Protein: CASSLGQGRQPQHF. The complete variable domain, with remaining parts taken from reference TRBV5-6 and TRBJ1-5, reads DAGVTQSPTHLIKTRGQQVTLRCSPKSGHDTVSWYQQALGQGPQFIFQYYEEEERQRGNFPDRFSGHQFPNYSSELNVNALLLGDSALYLCASSLGQGRQPQHFGDGTRLSIL.

The DNA for the CDR3 is TGTGCCACCAGTGATATGGGGGGAAACCAGCCCCAGCATTTT. It codes for CATSDMGGNQPQHF. The chain carries TRBV24-1 and TRBJ1-5; tentatively, D is TRBD1 (5 bases). Trimming removed 3 bases from V and 7 bases from J, with 12 bases in between. The CDR3 sequence is 14 residues long. Germline CDR1 and CDR2: KGHDR and SFDVKD.

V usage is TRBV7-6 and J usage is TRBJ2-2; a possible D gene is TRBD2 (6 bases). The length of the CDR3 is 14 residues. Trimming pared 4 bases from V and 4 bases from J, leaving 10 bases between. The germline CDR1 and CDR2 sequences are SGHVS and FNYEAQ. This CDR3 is CASSSGLSTGELFF. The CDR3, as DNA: TGTGCCAGCAGCTCGGGACTTAGCACCGGGGAGCTGTTTTTT. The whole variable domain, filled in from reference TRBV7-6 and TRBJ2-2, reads GAGVSQSPRYKVTKRGQDVALRCDPISGHVSLYWYRQALGQGPEFLTYFNYEAQQDKSGLPNDRFSAERPEGSISTLTIQRTEQRDSAMYRCASSSGLSTGELFFGEGSRLTVL.

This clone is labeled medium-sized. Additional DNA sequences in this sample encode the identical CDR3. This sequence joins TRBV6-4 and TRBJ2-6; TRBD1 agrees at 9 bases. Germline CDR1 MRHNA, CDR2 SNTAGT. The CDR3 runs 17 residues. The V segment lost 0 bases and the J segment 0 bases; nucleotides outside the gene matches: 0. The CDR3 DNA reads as TGTGCCAGCAGTGACTCGACAGGGGGCTCTGGGGCCAACGTCCTGACTTTC. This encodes CASSDSTGGSGANVLTF.